Reported below is one T cell receptor (beta chain). Its specificity is unknown. Repertoires were generated with immunoSEQ multiplex PCR, while TCRdb's copy carries only in-frame clones and drops some. Among around 190,000 clones listed, 90% to 95% were seen once. This sample is drawn from a study of T cell responses to AZD1222 COVID-19 vaccine. Study results and caveats: Two AZD1222 doses significantly raised spike-specific TCR breadth and depth over controls. The peak T cell response came first, and repertoires were sampled only after it. The donor group comprised mostly white British people and more females; the analysis possibly underestimated clonal diversity.

CDR3 length: 14 residues. Trimming cost V 2 bases and J 4 bases, with 8 bases left between them. Germline CDR1 ENHRY, CDR2 SYGVKD. Second-dose schedules of about 4 or about 12 weeks were combined. The clonotype was recovered from an adult who received the AZD1222 COVID-19 vaccine. The chain combines TRBV10-3 with TRBJ1-4; no clear D. This specimen consisted of peripheral blood, obtained 28 days after the second AZD1222 dose. The CDR3 nucleotides are TGTGCCATCAGTGAGGGTCGGGATAATGAAAAACTGTTTTTT. It encodes CAISEGRDNEKLFF.